This T cell receptor beta chain stems from a study of T cell repertoires in cytomegalovirus infection. Overall study context: An indication of both CMV infection and matching HLA type came from public TCR beta signatures.

This clonotype occurred a few times. As yet, its antigen is unknown. TCRdb re-called the reads with MiXCR, one entry per CDR3 protein. The sample includes about 920,000 distinct CDR3 sequences, around 29% seen only once; the top ten take around an eighth. Trimming took off 9 bases at V and 8 bases at J, with 16 bases between the two ends. CDR3 length: 13 residues. Germline V gene lookup returns CDR1 MNHEY and CDR2 SMNVEV (reference sequence). Study-level points and caveats: The study identified carriers of CMV plus the relevant HLA from cumulative public TCR beta family frequency.

This clonotype originated in a human donor in good health (CMV status not recorded). Some clones in this sample may be carry-over from other donors' samples. This specimen was cultured CD8+ T cells from PBMCs, taken from culture after CMV antigen stimulation. This rearrangement joins TRBV27 to TRBJ2-2; D may be TRBD2 (6 bases). CDR3 amino acids: CASLIGGEGELFF. DNA for the CDR3: TGTGCCAGTCTCATAGGAGGGGAAGGGGAGCTGTTTTTT.